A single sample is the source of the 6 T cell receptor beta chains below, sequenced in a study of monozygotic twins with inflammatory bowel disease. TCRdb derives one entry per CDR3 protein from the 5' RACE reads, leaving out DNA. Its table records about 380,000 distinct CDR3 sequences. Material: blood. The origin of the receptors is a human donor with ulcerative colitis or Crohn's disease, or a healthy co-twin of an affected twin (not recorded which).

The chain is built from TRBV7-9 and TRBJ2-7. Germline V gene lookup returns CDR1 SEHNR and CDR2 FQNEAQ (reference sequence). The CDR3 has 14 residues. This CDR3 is CASSLALADYEQYF.

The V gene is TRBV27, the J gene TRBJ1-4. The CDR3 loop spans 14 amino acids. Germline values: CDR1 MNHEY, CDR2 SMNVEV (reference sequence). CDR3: CASSSGLFNEKLFF.

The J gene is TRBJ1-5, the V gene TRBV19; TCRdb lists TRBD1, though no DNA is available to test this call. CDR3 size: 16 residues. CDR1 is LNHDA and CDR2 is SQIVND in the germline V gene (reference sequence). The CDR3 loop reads CASSIGVALSNQPQHF.

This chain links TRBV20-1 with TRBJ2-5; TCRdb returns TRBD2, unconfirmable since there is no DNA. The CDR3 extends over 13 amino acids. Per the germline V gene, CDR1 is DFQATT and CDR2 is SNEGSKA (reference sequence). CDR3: CSASQRGRETQYF.

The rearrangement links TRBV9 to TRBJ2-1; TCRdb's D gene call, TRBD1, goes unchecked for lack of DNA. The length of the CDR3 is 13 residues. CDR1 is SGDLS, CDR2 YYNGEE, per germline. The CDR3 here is CASSSTRGNEQFF.

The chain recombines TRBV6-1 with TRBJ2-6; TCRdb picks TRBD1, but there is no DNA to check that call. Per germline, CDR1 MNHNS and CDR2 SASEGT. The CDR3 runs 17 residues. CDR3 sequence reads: CASRPGQGVYGANVLTF.